Listed below are T cell receptor beta chains from one sample, sequenced in a study of blood T cells in healthy people across ages. TCRdb processed the 5' RACE reads anew with MiXCR; each CDR3 protein has one entry. The sample yields around 970,000 distinct CDR3 sequences, roughly 51% seen once. Sequencing was done on a sample of blood. The receptors derive from a woman aged 55-70 years in good health. The CDR3 runs from the conserved cysteine through the conserved F or W. Fields, in order: CDR3 protein, CDR3 DNA, J gene, D gene, clone size, V gene. The D gene is left open where the match is weak. Clone sizes are given selectively: once, few, many, or a class where the clone is expanded.

cdr3_aa: CASSLQGPNTGELFF
cdr3_nt: TGTGCCAGCAGTTTGCAGGGGCCGAACACCGGGGAGCTGTTTTTT
j_call: TRBJ2-2
d_call: .
clone_size: .
v_call: TRBV12-3/TRBV12-4

cdr3_aa: CASSLDRLRTSGSRRYEQYF
cdr3_nt: TGTGCCAGCAGTTTAGACCGACTGCGGACTAGCGGGAGTAGGCGCTACGAGCAGTACTTC
j_call: TRBJ2-7
d_call: TRBD2
clone_size: .
v_call: TRBV7-9

cdr3_aa: CSARDPGRGLNEQFF
cdr3_nt: TGCAGTGCTAGAGATCCCGGCAGGGGGCTGAATGAGCAGTTCTTC
j_call: TRBJ2-1
d_call: TRBD1
clone_size: few
v_call: TRBV20-1

cdr3_aa: CASSQEKGVVQYF
cdr3_nt: TGCGCCAGCAGCCAAGAAAAGGGTGTGGTGCAGTACTTC
j_call: TRBJ2-7
d_call: .
clone_size: .
v_call: TRBV4-3

cdr3_aa: CSATGRLYNEQFF
cdr3_nt: TGCAGTGCTACTGGGCGGTTATACAATGAGCAGTTCTTC
j_call: TRBJ2-1
d_call: .
clone_size: few
v_call: TRBV20-1

cdr3_aa: CASSHGLGFYEQYF
cdr3_nt: TGTGCCAGCAGCCATGGACTAGGCTTCTACGAGCAGTACTTC
j_call: TRBJ2-7
d_call: TRBD2
clone_size: few
v_call: TRBV14

cdr3_aa: CASSEGTGQSPLHF
cdr3_nt: TGTGCCAGCAGTGAAGGGACAGGGCAATCACCCCTCCACTTT
j_call: TRBJ1-6
d_call: TRBD1
clone_size: .
v_call: TRBV12-3/TRBV12-4

cdr3_aa: CASSTRGVGRRQGAPGYEQYF
cdr3_nt: TGTGCCAGCAGCACTCGTGGCGTGGGACGTAGACAGGGGGCGCCTGGCTACGAGCAGTACTTC
j_call: TRBJ2-7
d_call: .
clone_size: .
v_call: TRBV21-1

cdr3_aa: CASSALYKYTF
cdr3_nt: TGTGCCAGCAGCGCCTTATACAAATACACCTTC
j_call: TRBJ1-2
d_call: .
clone_size: .
v_call: TRBV9

cdr3_aa: CASSQYRFPFIPYNEQFF
cdr3_nt: TGTGCCAGCAGCCAATATCGATTTCCCTTCATACCCTACAATGAGCAGTTCTTC
j_call: TRBJ2-1
d_call: .
clone_size: few
v_call: TRBV3-1

cdr3_aa: CATSDGTSGRVWDEQYF
cdr3_nt: TGTGCCACCAGTGATGGGACTAGCGGGCGGGTTTGGGATGAGCAGTACTTC
j_call: TRBJ2-5
d_call: TRBD2
clone_size: .
v_call: TRBV24-1

cdr3_aa: CSAPYRATNEKLFF
cdr3_nt: TGCAGTGCTCCCTACAGGGCAACTAATGAAAAACTGTTTTTT
j_call: TRBJ1-4
d_call: .
clone_size: .
v_call: TRBV20-1

cdr3_aa: CAISDLRKETQYF
cdr3_nt: TGTGCCATCAGCGACCTGCGAAAAGAGACCCAGTACTTC
j_call: TRBJ2-5
d_call: .
clone_size: .
v_call: TRBV10-3

cdr3_aa: CASSYGSYYNEQFF
cdr3_nt: TGTGCCAGCAGTTACGGGTCCTACTACAATGAGCAGTTCTTC
j_call: TRBJ2-1
d_call: .
clone_size: .
v_call: TRBV6-2/TRBV6-3

cdr3_aa: CSARDNGGEGVGVRNEQYF
cdr3_nt: TGCAGTGCTAGAGATAATGGCGGCGAGGGTGTGGGAGTCCGCAATGAGCAGTACTTC
j_call: TRBJ2-5
d_call: .
clone_size: .
v_call: TRBV20-1

cdr3_aa: CASGQDVGLRGSQFF
cdr3_nt: TGCGCCAGCGGACAGGACGTAGGACTTCGAGGGTCTCAGTTCTTC
j_call: TRBJ2-1
d_call: TRBD1
clone_size: once
v_call: TRBV5-1

cdr3_aa: CASSLPELVNEQYF
cdr3_nt: TGTGCCAGCAGTTTACCCGAGCTAGTGAACGAGCAGTACTTC
j_call: TRBJ2-7
d_call: .
clone_size: .
v_call: TRBV12-3/TRBV12-4

cdr3_aa: CAWSVFSYEQYF
cdr3_nt: TGTGCCTGGAGTGTGTTCTCCTACGAGCAGTACTTC
j_call: TRBJ2-7
d_call: .
clone_size: few
v_call: TRBV30

cdr3_aa: CASSGSRDRGPRNEQFF
cdr3_nt: TGTGCCAGCAGTGGGTCTCGAGACAGGGGTCCTCGTAATGAGCAGTTCTTC
j_call: TRBJ2-1
d_call: TRBD1
clone_size: .
v_call: TRBV2

cdr3_aa: CASSYSLGETQYF
cdr3_nt: TGTGCCAGCAGTTACAGCCTGGGGGAGACCCAGTACTTC
j_call: TRBJ2-5
d_call: .
clone_size: .
v_call: TRBV2

cdr3_aa: CASSRTQGYSPLHF
cdr3_nt: TGTGCCAGCAGCCGGACACAGGGGTACTCACCCCTCCACTTT
j_call: TRBJ1-6
d_call: TRBD1
clone_size: .
v_call: TRBV6-5

cdr3_aa: CASSLTPGAYEQYF
cdr3_nt: TGTGCCAGCAGCTTAACGCCGGGGGCCTACGAGCAGTACTTC
j_call: TRBJ2-7
d_call: .
clone_size: .
v_call: TRBV7-3

cdr3_aa: CASSLARAVQETQYF
cdr3_nt: TGTGCCAGCAGTTTAGCCCGGGCAGTCCAAGAGACCCAGTACTTC
j_call: TRBJ2-5
d_call: .
clone_size: few
v_call: TRBV6-2/TRBV6-3

cdr3_aa: CASSLDPREKQYF
cdr3_nt: TGTGCCAGCAGCTTAGACCCCAGGGAAAAGCAGTACTTC
j_call: TRBJ2-7
d_call: .
clone_size: .
v_call: TRBV7-2

cdr3_aa: CASSLARRGGNQPQHF
cdr3_nt: TGTGCCAGCAGCTTAGCCAGGAGGGGTGGCAATCAGCCCCAGCATTTT
j_call: TRBJ1-5
d_call: .
clone_size: few
v_call: TRBV7-2

cdr3_aa: CASDGEGAGELFF
cdr3_nt: TGTGCCAGCGACGGGGAGGGAGCCGGGGAGCTGTTTTTT
j_call: TRBJ2-2
d_call: TRBD2
clone_size: .
v_call: TRBV12-3/TRBV12-4

cdr3_aa: CALGGPTYEQYF
cdr3_nt: TGTGCTCTTGGAGGGCCAACCTACGAGCAGTACTTC
j_call: TRBJ2-7
d_call: .
clone_size: .
v_call: TRBV28

cdr3_aa: CASSPRTGLGNTIYF
cdr3_nt: TGTGCCAGCAGTCCAAGAACAGGTTTAGGAAACACCATATATTTT
j_call: TRBJ1-3
d_call: .
clone_size: few
v_call: TRBV7-2

cdr3_aa: CATSRDGLADTDTQYF
cdr3_nt: TGTGCCACCAGCAGAGATGGACTAGCCGACACAGATACGCAGTATTTT
j_call: TRBJ2-3
d_call: TRBD2
clone_size: many
v_call: TRBV15

cdr3_aa: CSAPPSGRGSHEQYF
cdr3_nt: TGCAGTGCACCGCCTAGCGGGAGAGGCAGCCACGAGCAGTACTTC
j_call: TRBJ2-7
d_call: TRBD2
clone_size: few
v_call: TRBV20-1

cdr3_aa: CASIVTGTGRYEQYF
cdr3_nt: TGTGCCAGCATTGTAACCGGGACAGGGCGGTACGAGCAGTACTTC
j_call: TRBJ2-7
d_call: TRBD1
clone_size: .
v_call: TRBV6-2/TRBV6-3

cdr3_aa: CASSGEMVDEQFF
cdr3_nt: TGTGCCAGCAGTGGTGAGATGGTCGATGAGCAGTTCTTC
j_call: TRBJ2-1
d_call: .
clone_size: .
v_call: TRBV25-1

cdr3_aa: CATLGAHTGELFF
cdr3_nt: TGTGCCACACTGGGGGCGCACACCGGGGAGCTGTTTTTT
j_call: TRBJ2-2
d_call: .
clone_size: few
v_call: TRBV15

cdr3_aa: CSARPGRLDEQFF
cdr3_nt: TGCAGTGCTAGGCCCGGGAGGCTCGATGAGCAGTTCTTC
j_call: TRBJ2-1
d_call: TRBD2
clone_size: .
v_call: TRBV20-1

cdr3_aa: CASSLLQATNEKLFF
cdr3_nt: TGTGCCAGCAGCTTACTTCAAGCAACTAATGAAAAACTGTTTTTT
j_call: TRBJ1-4
d_call: .
clone_size: .
v_call: TRBV7-9

cdr3_aa: CASSLVEWYSSAETQYF
cdr3_nt: TGTGCCAGCAGCTTAGTTGAGTGGTACTCTTCAGCAGAGACCCAGTACTTC
j_call: TRBJ2-5
d_call: .
clone_size: .
v_call: TRBV7-2

cdr3_aa: CASRFPGANVLTF
cdr3_nt: TGTGCCAGCAGGTTTCCTGGGGCCAACGTCCTGACTTTC
j_call: TRBJ2-6
d_call: .
clone_size: few
v_call: TRBV6-2/TRBV6-3

cdr3_aa: CASSEFRELQETQYF
cdr3_nt: TGTGCCAGCAGTGAGTTTCGGGAGCTCCAAGAGACCCAGTACTTC
j_call: TRBJ2-5
d_call: .
clone_size: few
v_call: TRBV2

cdr3_aa: CASSFGGRAEGSTDTQYF
cdr3_nt: TGTGCCAGCAGCTTTGGGGGGAGGGCCGAAGGTAGCACAGATACGCAGTATTTT
j_call: TRBJ2-3
d_call: TRBD2
clone_size: .
v_call: TRBV5-6

cdr3_aa: CAWSVRGPADTEAFF
cdr3_nt: TGTGCCTGGAGTGTACGTGGGCCAGCCGACACTGAAGCTTTCTTT
j_call: TRBJ1-1
d_call: .
clone_size: .
v_call: TRBV30

cdr3_aa: CASSDAQTSGRAMFF
cdr3_nt: TGTGCCAGCAGTGACGCCCAGACTAGCGGGAGGGCCATGTTCTTC
j_call: TRBJ2-1
d_call: TRBD2
clone_size: once
v_call: TRBV6-6

cdr3_aa: CASTLTPGNVPTF
cdr3_nt: TGTGCCAGCACCCTGACCCCAGGAAACGTCCCGACTTTC
j_call: TRBJ2-6
d_call: .
clone_size: .
v_call: TRBV27

cdr3_aa: CASSQPDRAPYEQYF
cdr3_nt: TGCGCCAGCAGCCAACCCGACAGGGCCCCCTACGAGCAGTACTTC
j_call: TRBJ2-7
d_call: TRBD1
clone_size: .
v_call: TRBV4-1

cdr3_aa: CASMPHGPGQTTSGYEQYF
cdr3_nt: TGTGCCAGCATGCCCCACGGACCGGGACAGACGACTAGCGGCTACGAGCAGTACTTC
j_call: TRBJ2-7
d_call: TRBD2
clone_size: .
v_call: TRBV5-5

cdr3_aa: CASSLGGTVYEQFF
cdr3_nt: TGTGCCAGCAGCTTAGGGGGGACGGTGTATGAGCAGTTCTTC
j_call: TRBJ2-1
d_call: .
clone_size: .
v_call: TRBV7-2

cdr3_aa: CSACDRGRVDTQYF
cdr3_nt: TGCAGTGCTTGCGACAGGGGGCGAGTGGATACGCAGTATTTT
j_call: TRBJ2-3
d_call: TRBD1
clone_size: .
v_call: TRBV20-1

cdr3_aa: CASSSRGNYYEQYF
cdr3_nt: TGTGCCAGCAGCTCGAGAGGGAACTATTACGAGCAGTACTTC
j_call: TRBJ2-7
d_call: .
clone_size: few
v_call: TRBV11-2

cdr3_aa: CASSSWPRGAAYEQYF
cdr3_nt: TGCGCCAGCAGCTCTTGGCCCCGGGGGGCGGCCTACGAGCAGTACTTC
j_call: TRBJ2-7
d_call: .
clone_size: .
v_call: TRBV5-1

cdr3_aa: CASSLEWGDSYEQYF
cdr3_nt: TGTGCCAGCAGCTTAGAATGGGGGGACTCCTACGAGCAGTACTTC
j_call: TRBJ2-7
d_call: .
clone_size: .
v_call: TRBV7-2

cdr3_aa: CASGSGGLVYNEQFF
cdr3_nt: TGTGCCAGCGGTTCGGGGGGTCTGGTCTACAATGAGCAGTTCTTC
j_call: TRBJ2-1
d_call: TRBD2
clone_size: .
v_call: TRBV12-3/TRBV12-4

cdr3_aa: CASLPSGGTGIFFRYNEQFF
cdr3_nt: TGTGCCAGCCTCCCCAGTGGGGGGACAGGGATATTCTTCCGTTACAATGAGCAGTTCTTC
j_call: TRBJ2-1
d_call: TRBD1
clone_size: .
v_call: TRBV6-1

cdr3_aa: CSALRETKNIQYF
cdr3_nt: TGCAGTGCCCTAAGGGAGACCAAAAACATTCAGTACTTC
j_call: TRBJ2-4
d_call: .
clone_size: .
v_call: TRBV20-1

cdr3_aa: CASRVGPSYNEQFF
cdr3_nt: TGTGCCAGCAGGGTCGGACCATCCTACAATGAGCAGTTCTTC
j_call: TRBJ2-1
d_call: .
clone_size: few
v_call: TRBV6-1

cdr3_aa: CASSKLAGEGETQYF
cdr3_nt: TGCGCCAGCAGCAAACTAGCGGGAGAGGGAGAGACCCAGTACTTC
j_call: TRBJ2-5
d_call: TRBD2
clone_size: .
v_call: TRBV5-1

cdr3_aa: CASRTTGPNQPQHF
cdr3_nt: TGTGCCAGCAGGACAACCGGGCCCAATCAGCCCCAGCATTTT
j_call: TRBJ1-5
d_call: .
clone_size: .
v_call: TRBV6-1

cdr3_aa: CASSYSPGPDTQYF
cdr3_nt: TGTGCCAGCAGTTACTCGCCGGGGCCGGATACGCAGTATTTT
j_call: TRBJ2-3
d_call: .
clone_size: .
v_call: TRBV6-5